The 28 T cell receptor beta chains in this list originate from one sample, sequenced in a study of blood T cell repertoires in COVID-19. Clones were read by immunoSEQ multiplex PCR, and TCRdb kept only the in-frame ones, dropping some. This sample has just over 250,000 clones; around nine tenths occur once, and the top ten carry approximately 9.8%. Sequencing was carried out using peripheral blood. Source of these receptors: a man aged 40-50 years who had recovered from COVID-19.

This chain joins TRBV3-1 (or the pseudogene TRBV3-2) and TRBJ1-2, with TRBD1 as a possible D gene (5 bases). Trimming shortened V by 1 base and J by 4 bases, and 10 bases separated the two germline ends. CDR1 and CDR2 (germline): LGHDT, YNNKEL (reference sequence). This CDR3 has 14 amino acids. The CDR3 is CASSQGGASYGYTF. The CDR3 nucleotides read TGTGCCAGCAGCCAAGGGGGCGCAAGCTATGGCTACACCTTC.

CDR3 amino acids: CASSWGHEQYF. In nucleotides, the CDR3 is TGTGCCAGCAGTTGGGGCCACGAGCAGTACTTC. The rearrangement joins TRBV6-2 or TRBV6-3 to TRBJ2-7; TRBD1 might be the D (5 bases). The CDR3 spans 11 residues. Between the trimmed V and J ends, which lost 4 bases and 5 bases, there was a span of 6 bases. Germline lookup yields CDR1 MNHEY and CDR2 SVGEGT.

This clone was observed a handful of times. The chain recombines TRBV15 with TRBJ2-1; 7 nucleotides match TRBD2. CDR3 length: 16 amino acids. V shed 3 bases and J 9 bases; nucleotides not matched to a gene: 14. Germline assignment: CDR1 LNHNV and CDR2 YYDKDF (reference sequence). CDR3 region: CATSSRREVVHGEQFF. The CDR3 DNA reads TGTGCCACCAGCAGCAGACGGGAGGTAGTTCACGGTGAGCAGTTCTTC. Full variable domain (missing parts from reference TRBV15 and TRBJ2-1): DAMVIQNPRYQVTQFGKPVTLSCSQTLNHNVMYWYQQKSSQAPKLLFHYYDKDFNNEADTPDNFQSRRPNTSFCFLDIRSPGLGDTAMYLCATSSRREVVHGEQFFGPGTRLTVL.

The genes are TRBV12-5 and TRBJ1-5; D is ambiguous. The V gene's germline CDR1 is LGHNT and CDR2 FRNRAP. The V end was cut by 6 bases, the J end by 9 bases, with 15 bases between. The CDR3 is 13 amino acids. The CDR3 DNA follows: TGTGCTAGTGGGGGGTCCGGGGTCGTGCCCCAGCATTTT. As protein: CASGGSGVVPQHF. Full variable domain (missing parts from reference TRBV12-5 and TRBJ1-5): DARVTQTPRHKVTEMGQEVTMRCQPILGHNTVFWYRQTMMQGLELLAYFRNRAPLDDSGMPKDRFSAEMPDATLATLKIQPSEPRDSAVYFCASGGSGVVPQHFGDGTRLSIL.

The chain links TRBV9 to TRBJ2-7, with 7 bases lining up with TRBD2. Germline assignment: CDR1 SGDLS and CDR2 YYNGEE. The length of the CDR3 is 14 residues. Trimming cost V 3 bases and J 3 bases; bases outside gene matches: 6. DNA of the CDR3: TGTGCCAGCAGCGAGGGAGCGGGGAGCTACGAGCAGTACTTC. This sequence encodes CASSEGAGSYEQYF. Full variable domain (outside the CDR3, taken from reference TRBV9 and TRBJ2-7): DSGVTQTPKHLITATGQRVTLRCSPRSGDLSVYWYQQSLDQGLQFLIQYYNGEERAKGNILERFSAQQFPDLHSELNLSSLELGDSALYFCASSEGAGSYEQYFGPGTRLTVT.

Many counts were recorded for this clone. V usage is TRBV5-4 and J usage is TRBJ2-2; 9 bases fit TRBD2. The CDR3 consists of 16 residues. CDR1 SGHNT and CDR2 YYREEE come from the germline V gene (reference sequence). V shed 0 bases, J shed 6 bases, and the junction held 6 bases outside the gene matches. The CDR3: CASSLGAAGGAGELFF. In DNA, the CDR3 is TGTGCCAGCAGCTTGGGGGCAGCGGGGGGCGCCGGGGAGCTGTTTTTT.

A single count supports this clone. V is TRBV20-1 and J is TRBJ2-7, with D perhaps TRBD2 (5 bases). V was pared by 6 bases and J by 7 bases, with 13 bases between. This CDR3 has 11 amino acids. Germline-derived CDR1 and CDR2 are DFQATT and SNEGSKA (reference sequence). The CDR3 region has the DNA TGCAGTGCAAACCTGCGCGGGGAGCAGTACTTC. It specifies CSANLRGEQYF.

The rearrangement joins TRBV7-2 to TRBJ2-1; 7 positions match TRBD2. The trim removed 6 bases at V and 7 bases at J, leaving 9 bases unmatched. The CDR3 sequence is 14 residues long. The germline gives CDR1 SGHTA, CDR2 FQGNSA. The CDR3 region is CASSGLGQKNEQFF. The CDR3 DNA reads TGTGCCAGCAGTGGACTAGGACAAAAGAATGAGCAGTTCTTC. The full variable domain, with the rest looked up from reference TRBV7-2 and TRBJ2-1, is GAGVSQSPSNKVTEKGKDVELRCDPISGHTALYWYRQSLGQGLEFLIYFQGNSAPDKSGLPSDRFSAERTGGSVSTLTIQRTQQEDSAVYLCASSGLGQKNEQFFGPGTRLTVL.

The table lists this clone with a count of one. V gene TRBV5-8 combines with J gene TRBJ2-3; 10 bases line up with TRBD2. CDR1 is SGHTS and CDR2 is YDEGEE in the germline V gene. After removal of 2 bases from V and 3 bases from J, the junction contained 6 bases not matched to a gene. This CDR3 is built from 16 residues. In DNA, the CDR3 is TGTGCCAGCAGCTTCCCCCTAGCGGGAGTGACAGATACGCAGTATTTT. Protein: CASSFPLAGVTDTQYF. Filled out from reference TRBV5-8 and TRBJ2-3, the complete variable domain reads EAGVTQSPTHLIKTRGQQATLRCSPISGHTSVYWYQQALGLGLQFLLWYDEGEERNRGNFPPRFSGRQFPNYSSELNVNALELEDSALYLCASSFPLAGVTDTQYFGPGTRLTVL.

The CDR3 reads CASSRGGGLRNEQFF. The CDR3 DNA is TGTGCCAGCAGCCGCGGCGGGGGGCTAAGGAATGAGCAGTTCTTC. This rearrangement joins TRBV7-7 to TRBJ2-1; 8 bases are a match to TRBD2. V lost 5 bases and J lost 7; bases outside the gene matches: 10. The CDR3 consists of 15 residues. In germline, CDR1 is SSHAT, CDR2 FNYEAQ (reference sequence).

V gene TRBV9 combines with J gene TRBJ2-2; 11 bases are a match to TRBD2. V was clipped by 4 bases and J by 5 bases; unmatched bases: 13. Germline V gene lookup returns CDR1 SGDLS and CDR2 YYNGEE. This CDR3 spans 18 amino acids. The CDR3 protein is CASSTYPLAGGGTGELFF. In DNA, the CDR3 is TGTGCCAGCAGCACCTACCCTCTAGCGGGGGGCGGGACCGGGGAGCTGTTTTTT.

The chain is built from TRBV5-5 and TRBJ2-1; D is uncertain. V gave up 3 bases and J gave up 0 bases, with 10 bases separating them. CDR1 and CDR2 (germline): SGHKS, YYEKEE (reference sequence). The CDR3 is made up of 15 amino acids. The chain's CDR3 is CASSYAVSSYNEQFF. CDR3 coding DNA: TGTGCCAGCAGCTACGCCGTGAGCTCCTACAATGAGCAGTTCTTC.

A remark on this clone: One end of the junction fails to match germline, which may point to a read error. This chain connects TRBV6-5 to TRBJ1-1, with D perhaps matching TRBD1 (6 bases). Germline V CDR1 and CDR2: MNHEY, SVGAGI. CDR3 size: 15 residues. CDR3 residues: CASGKGQGLKTEAFF. The CDR3 DNA follows: TGTGCCAGCGGAAAAGGGCAGGGGTTGAAGACTGAAGCTTTCTTT.

This chain joins TRBV7-7 and TRBJ2-7; the match to TRBD1 covers 10 bases. Germline CDR1 and CDR2: SSHAT and FNYEAQ (reference sequence). V was pared by 5 bases and J by 2 bases, with 9 bases of the junction left unmatched. The CDR3 extends over 16 amino acids. As DNA, the CDR3 is TGTGCCAGCAGCCCCGAGGGGGGACAGGGGACCTACGAGCAGTACTTC. This translates into CASSPEGGQGTYEQYF.

The sample holds one count of this clone. This sequence joins TRBV2 and TRBJ2-1, with D hard to call. The CDR3 runs to 14 residues. The V gene lost 4 bases and the J gene lost 3 bases, with 10 bases spanning the gap. CDR1 is SNHLY and CDR2 is FYNNEI in the germline V gene. CDR3 coding DNA: TGTGCCAGCAGTGTTGCGGCCATCTACAATGAGCAGTTCTTC. Translating gives CASSVAAIYNEQFF.

This chain connects TRBV18 to TRBJ2-7; 8 nucleotides line up with TRBD1. CDR3 length: 15 residues. Losses at the gene ends were 1 base for V and 4 bases for J; bases not matched to a gene: 6. CDR1 KGHSH and CDR2 LQKENI come from the germline V gene. The CDR3 bases are TGTGCCAGCTCACCACTGGACCAGGGGGCGTACGAGCAGTACTTC. The encoded protein is CASSPLDQGAYEQYF.

This clone was counted a single time. The chain uses TRBV21-1 and TRBJ2-7; TRBD2 reflects the table's D call only, with no check against the DNA. TRBV21-1 is marked as a pseudogene. CDR3 length equals 13 residues. CDR3 region: CASRLGTYYEQYF. In nucleotides, the CDR3 is TGTGCCAGCAGGTTAGGGACTTACTACGAGCAGTACTTC.

This clone was observed a few times. V gene TRBV6-5 combines with J gene TRBJ2-1; 7 bases align to TRBD2. CDR1 and CDR2 from the germline V gene are MNHEY and SVGAGI. With V trimmed by 2 bases and J by 8 bases, 9 bases remained unmatched. This CDR3 contains 15 residues. DNA of the CDR3: TGTGCCAGCAGTTACGCCGGACTAGAGGACCATGAGCAGTTCTTC. This encodes CASSYAGLEDHEQFF.

The chain carries TRBV7-7 and TRBJ1-5; TRBD1 might be the D (6 bases). The CDR3 spans 17 residues. The germline V gene encodes CDR1 SSHAT and CDR2 FNYEAQ (reference sequence). Trimming shortened V by 3 bases and J by 0 bases, and 15 bases separated the two germline ends. This CDR3 is CASSFPDRFDSNQPQHF. As DNA, the CDR3 is TGTGCCAGCAGCTTCCCGGACAGATTCGATAGCAATCAGCCCCAGCATTTT.

CDR3 DNA sequence: TGTGCCAGTAGTATCCCGGGACAGGGGTCGGCCGGGGAGCTGTTTTTT. Amino acids: CASSIPGQGSAGELFF. This chain joins TRBV19 and TRBJ2-2; 10 bases match TRBD1. The CDR3 consists of 16 residues. Germline V CDR1 and CDR2: LNHDA, SQIVND (reference sequence). J lost 6 bases, V lost 3 bases, and 7 bases had no gene match.

This clone was counted a single time. This sequence joins TRBV5-1 and TRBJ2-1; D is unresolved. The germline V gene has CDR1 SGHRS and CDR2 YFSETQ. The CDR3 is 15 residues long. V dropped 4 bases and J dropped 5 bases, with 16 bases sitting between them. CDR3 in amino acids: CASSILPRRDNEQFF. In DNA, the CDR3 is TGCGCCAGCAGCATTCTACCGCGACGGGACAATGAGCAGTTCTTC.

V usage is TRBV6-5 and J usage is TRBJ1-6; D remains ambiguous. Germline-derived CDR1 and CDR2 are MNHEY and SVGAGI. V lost 4 bases to trimming and J lost 10 bases, with 14 bases between them. This CDR3 spans 14 amino acids. The CDR3 sequence is CASSFQARRSPLHF. The CDR3 nucleotides read TGTGCCAGCAGTTTTCAGGCGCGTCGGTCACCCCTCCACTTT.

The rearrangement uses TRBV5-6 and TRBJ2-5, with 7 bases that match TRBD2. The length of the CDR3 is 14 residues. V was clipped by 0 bases and J by 7 bases; unmatched bases: 6. Germline loops: CDR1 SGHDT, CDR2 YYEEEE. The chain's CDR3 is CASSLGTSGGTQYF. DNA for the CDR3: TGTGCCAGCAGCTTGGGGACCTCGGGAGGGACCCAGTACTTC. Full variable domain (remainder filled in from reference TRBV5-6 and TRBJ2-5): DAGVTQSPTHLIKTRGQQVTLRCSPKSGHDTVSWYQQALGQGPQFIFQYYEEEERQRGNFPDRFSGHQFPNYSSELNVNALLLGDSALYLCASSLGTSGGTQYFGPGTRLLVL.

This clone was detected many times. At one boundary the junction diverges from the germline segment, which might be a read error. V is TRBV3-1 (or the pseudogene TRBV3-2) and J is TRBJ2-5; TRBD2 matches at 9 bases. This CDR3 region has 13 residues. The germline V gene has CDR1 LGHDT and CDR2 YNNKEL (reference sequence). CDR3 DNA sequence: TGTGCCAGCAGCCTTCCCGGGACTAGCCTCCCCCACTTC. As protein: CASSLPGTSLPHF.

The chain links TRBV7-8 to TRBJ2-3; TRBD2 matches 9 bases. This CDR3 comprises 18 residues. Germline V gives CDR1 SGHVS, CDR2 FQNEAQ. V lost 6 bases and J lost 6; bases outside the gene matches: 19. The CDR3: CASRTIVGGGDQRDTQYF. CDR3 DNA: TGTGCCAGCAGAACGATCGTGGGCGGGGGGGATCAACGCGATACGCAGTATTTT.

The gene calls are TRBV25-1 and TRBJ2-7, with D unresolved. V lost 4 bases, J lost 3 bases, and 7 bases lay in between. Germline assignment: CDR1 MGHDK and CDR2 SYGVNS. The CDR3 contains 12 residues. CDR3 nucleotides: TGTGCCAGCAGTGTACAGAGCTACGAGCAGTACTTC. Protein sequence: CASSVQSYEQYF.

This clone came up once. This chain joins TRBV6-5 and TRBJ2-7; tentative D call: TRBD2 (6 bases). V was pared by 0 bases and J by 3 bases, with 15 bases between. CDR1 MNHEY and CDR2 SVGAGI come from the germline V gene. CDR3 length equals 16 residues. For the CDR3, the DNA is TGTGCCAGCAGTTACTCGAGGGCGGTGGGGGGCTACGAGCAGTACTTC. It codes for CASSYSRAVGGYEQYF.

The CDR3 protein is CASSYTVLSEKLFF. The CDR3 DNA reads TGTGCCAGCAGTTACACAGTCTTGTCTGAAAAACTGTTTTTT. The chain employs TRBV6-5 and TRBJ1-4; no firm D call. V dropped 2 bases and J dropped 7 bases, with 11 bases sitting between them. The CDR3 spans 14 residues. Germline assignment: CDR1 MNHEY and CDR2 SVGAGI.